The 7 T cell receptor beta chains in this list originate from one sample, sequenced in a study of CD8+CD57+ T cells in acquired aplastic anemia. Patients included in sequencing had previously demonstrated CD8+CD57+ cell expansion by flow cytometry. CDR3 and TCR beta VDJ profiling relied on a genomic DNA template. Via MiXCR, TCRdb re-called the reads, giving one row per CDR3 protein. The table records over 150,000 distinct CDR3 sequences, just over 50% of them present only once. Specimen: sorted CD4+, CD8+, or CD8+CD57+ T cells (not recorded which) from PBMCs. These receptors were taken from a human donor with aplastic anemia.

The chain uses TRBV24-1 and TRBJ2-5, with 7 bases aligning to TRBD1. V trimming: 0 bases; J trimming: 0 bases; junction bases outside the gene matches: 3. The germline CDR1 and CDR2 sequences are KGHDR and SFDVKD. The CDR3 loop spans 16 amino acids. This CDR3 is CATSDLSGQDQETQYF. CDR3 DNA: TGTGCCACCAGTGATTTGTCTGGACAGGACCAAGAGACCCAGTACTTC.

The chain combines TRBV3-1 with TRBJ2-3; 8 bases match TRBD1. The CDR3 has 18 amino acids. Germline V gene data show CDR1 as LGHDT and CDR2 as YNNKEL (reference sequence). Trimming at V came to 1 base and at J to 4 bases, leaving 13 bases not matched to a gene. In DNA, the CDR3 is TGTGCCAGCAGCCAAGTAGTCCCAGGGGGCGCGAGGGCAGATACGCAGTATTTT. It specifies CASSQVVPGGARADTQYF.

This clonotype was detected many times. The CDR3 loop reads CASRSGTASNQPQHF. CDR3 bases: TGTGCCAGCCGCTCCGGGACAGCAAGCAATCAGCCCCAGCATTTT. The chain uses TRBV2 and TRBJ1-5, with 7 nucleotides matching TRBD1. V lost 8 bases, J lost 1 base, and 8 bases stayed unmatched. The length of the CDR3 is 15 residues. Germline lookup yields CDR1 SNHLY and CDR2 FYNNEI.

CDR3 in amino acids: CATSGQSSGRTNEQFF. In DNA, the CDR3 is TGTGCCACCAGCGGCCAGTCTAGCGGGAGGACCAATGAGCAGTTCTTC. J is TRBJ2-1 and V is TRBV15; 11 bases line up with TRBD2. After removal of 5 bases from V and 6 bases from J, the junction contained 9 bases not matched to a gene. The CDR3 runs 16 residues. Germline V gene data show CDR1 as LNHNV and CDR2 as YYDKDF (reference sequence). The variable domain in full, with the rest retrieved from reference TRBV15 and TRBJ2-1, is DAMVIQNPRYQVTQFGKPVTLSCSQTLNHNVMYWYQQKSSQAPKLLFHYYDKDFNNEADTPDNFQSRRPNTSFCFLDIRSPGLGDTAMYLCATSGQSSGRTNEQFFGPGTRLTVL.

This clonotype came up a few times. The chain links TRBV7-6 to TRBJ2-1, with D possibly being TRBD1 (5 bases). Between the trimmed V and J ends, which lost 6 bases and 3 bases, there was a span of 12 bases. In germline, CDR1 is SGHVS, CDR2 FNYEAQ. The CDR3 is 14 amino acids. The CDR3 here is CASSPRVVYNEQFF. The CDR3 DNA reads as TGTGCCAGCAGTCCCAGGGTCGTCTACAATGAGCAGTTCTTC.

This clonotype was seen at least ten times. The chain recombines TRBV20-1 with TRBJ2-2, with D maybe TRBD1 (6 bases). Germline V CDR1 and CDR2: DFQATT, SNEGSKA (reference sequence). This CDR3 has 14 amino acids. Trimming left V 2 bases short and J 6 bases short, with 13 bases between. CDR3 sequence: CSARPVDRPGELFF. The CDR3 DNA sequence: TGCAGTGCTAGACCAGTAGACAGGCCCGGGGAGCTGTTTTTT.

This clonotype was observed many times. This chain links TRBV24-1 with TRBJ2-7, with 7 bases fitting TRBD1. The length of the CDR3 is 13 residues. The germline V gene has CDR1 KGHDR and CDR2 SFDVKD. V shed 0 bases and J 7 bases; nucleotides not matched to a gene: 2. Written as DNA, the CDR3 is TGTGCCACCAGTGATTTGACGACAGGGGAGCAGTACTTC. It codes for CATSDLTTGEQYF.